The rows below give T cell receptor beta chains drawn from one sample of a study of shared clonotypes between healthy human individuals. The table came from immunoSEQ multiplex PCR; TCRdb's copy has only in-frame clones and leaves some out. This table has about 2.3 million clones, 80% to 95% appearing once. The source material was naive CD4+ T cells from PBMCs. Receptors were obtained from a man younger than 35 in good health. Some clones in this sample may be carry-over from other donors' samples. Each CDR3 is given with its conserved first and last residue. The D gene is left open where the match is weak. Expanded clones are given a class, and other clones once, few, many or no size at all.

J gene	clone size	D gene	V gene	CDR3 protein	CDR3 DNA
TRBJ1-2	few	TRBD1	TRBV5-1	CASSPRQGGDGYTF	TGCGCCAGCAGCCCCCGACAGGGCGGAGATGGCTACACCTTC
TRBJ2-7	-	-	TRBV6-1	CASSDNGIDSYEQYF	TGTGCCAGCAGTGACAACGGGATCGACTCCTACGAGCAGTACTTC
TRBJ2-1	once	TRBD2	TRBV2	CASRPTREGEQFF	TGTGCCAGCAGACCCACGCGGGAGGGTGAGCAGTTCTTC
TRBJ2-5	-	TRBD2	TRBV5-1	CASSLGAGETQYF	TGCGCCAGCAGCTTGGGAGCGGGGGAGACCCAGTACTTC
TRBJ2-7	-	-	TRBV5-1	CASSLVPEDHEQYF	TGCGCCAGCAGCTTGGTTCCTGAGGACCACGAGCAGTACTTC
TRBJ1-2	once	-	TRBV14	CASSQQGPWGGYTF	TGTGCCAGCAGCCAACAAGGGCCCTGGGGTGGCTACACCTTC
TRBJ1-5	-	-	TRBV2	CASSEPGVSNQPQHF	TGTGCCAGCAGTGAACCCGGGGTTAGCAATCAGCCCCAGCATTTT
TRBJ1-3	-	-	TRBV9	CASSREVGPSSGNTIYF	TGTGCCAGCAGCCGGGAGGTAGGGCCTAGCTCTGGAAACACCATATATTTT
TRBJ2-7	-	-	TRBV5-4	CASSRGVSGAISYEQYF	TGTGCCAGCAGTAGGGGTGTATCTGGCGCCATCTCCTACGAGCAGTACTTC
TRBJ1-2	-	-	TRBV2	CASSATGYDYGYTF	TGTGCCAGCAGTGCGACAGGCTATGACTATGGCTACACCTTC
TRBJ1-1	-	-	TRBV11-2	CASSPILIGTEAFF	TGTGCCAGCAGCCCGATCCTTATTGGCACTGAAGCTTTCTTT
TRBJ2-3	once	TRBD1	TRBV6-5	CASSYRRTGGKDTQYF	TGTGCCAGCAGTTACAGAAGGACAGGGGGCAAAGATACGCAGTATTTT
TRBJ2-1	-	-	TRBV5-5	CASSLETHNEQFF	TGTGCCAGCAGCTTGGAGACCCACAATGAGCAGTTCTTC
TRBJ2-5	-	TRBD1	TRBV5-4	CASSFTGGETQYF	TGTGCCAGCAGCTTTACAGGGGGGGAGACCCAGTACTTC
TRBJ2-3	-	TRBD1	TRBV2	CASSAGTGFRGSSTDTQYF	TGTGCCAGCAGCGCCGGGACAGGGTTTCGCGGCTCTAGCACAGATACGCAGTATTTT
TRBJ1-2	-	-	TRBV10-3	CAIKAGIDYGYTF	TGTGCCATCAAGGCAGGGATCGACTATGGCTACACCTTC
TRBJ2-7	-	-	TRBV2	CASQGPGRSSYEQYF	TGTGCCAGCCAGGGTCCGGGACGCAGCTCCTACGAGCAGTACTTC
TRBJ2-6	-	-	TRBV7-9	CASSRSSGANVLTF	TGTGCCAGCAGCCGAAGCTCTGGGGCCAACGTCCTGACTTTC
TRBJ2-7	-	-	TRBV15	CATSPPGQGPFGEQYF	TGTGCCACCAGCCCACCGGGCCAAGGGCCATTTGGCGAGCAGTACTTC
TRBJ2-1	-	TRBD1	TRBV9	CASSLTDRGLYNEQFF	TGTGCCAGCAGCTTAACAGACAGGGGCCTTTACAATGAGCAGTTCTTC